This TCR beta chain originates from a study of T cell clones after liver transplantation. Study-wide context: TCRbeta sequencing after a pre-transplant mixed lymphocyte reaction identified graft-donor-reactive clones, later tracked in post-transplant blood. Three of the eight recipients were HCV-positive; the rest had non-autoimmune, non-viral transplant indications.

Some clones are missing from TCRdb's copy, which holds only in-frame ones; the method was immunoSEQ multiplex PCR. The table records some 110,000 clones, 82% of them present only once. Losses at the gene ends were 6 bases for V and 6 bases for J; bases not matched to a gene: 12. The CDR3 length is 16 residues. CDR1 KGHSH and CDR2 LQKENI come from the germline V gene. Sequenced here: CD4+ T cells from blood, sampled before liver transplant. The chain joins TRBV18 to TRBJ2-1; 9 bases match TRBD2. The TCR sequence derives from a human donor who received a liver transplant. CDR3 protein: CASSSQTSGGANEQFF. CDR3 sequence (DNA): TGTGCCAGCTCTTCTCAGACTAGCGGAGGAGCCAATGAGCAGTTCTTC.